The 19 T cell receptor beta chains in this list originate from one sample, sequenced in a study of post-analysis software for immune sequencing data. Their antigen targets remain unknown. TCR beta cDNA libraries included unique molecular identifiers. TCRdb recomputed calls from the PCR reads with MiXCR, one row per CDR3 protein. The sample lists fewer than 850,000 distinct CDR3 sequences; 30% were seen once. Study results and caveats: Included in a set of roughly five TRBV segments more frequent in patients than controls were TRBV5-6, TRBV5-1 and TRBV20-1.

Specimen: blood. The receptors were gathered from a girl aged 5-17 years with multiple sclerosis.

V and J are TRBV20-1 and TRBJ2-7; maybe TRBD2 (5 bases). CDR3 size: 15 residues. Germline assignment: CDR1 DFQATT and CDR2 SNEGSKA (reference sequence). The V gene lost 0 bases and the J gene lost 0 bases, with 12 bases spanning the gap. CDR3 bases: TGCAGTGCTAGAGAAACAGCGGTGAGCTCCTACGAGCAGTACTTC. Its translation is CSARETAVSSYEQYF.

V gene TRBV6-9 combines with J gene TRBJ1-1; D not certain. CDR1 and CDR2 (germline): MNHGY, SVAAGI. The CDR3 totals 16 residues. Trimming removed 0 bases at V and 1 base at J, with 12 bases between. Here the CDR3 DNA reads TGTGCCAGCAGTTATTCTTCCGGACCGAAGAACACTGAAGCTTTCTTT. Translating it yields CASSYSSGPKNTEAFF.

This clonotype was detected ten times or more. V usage is TRBV20-1 and J usage is TRBJ2-5; weak D call: TRBD2 (6 bases). V lost 0 bases to trimming and J lost 3 bases, with 11 bases between them. Germline V gives CDR1 DFQATT, CDR2 SNEGSKA (reference sequence). The CDR3 contains 14 residues. This CDR3 reads CSARDWLAEETQYF. DNA of the CDR3: TGCAGTGCTAGAGATTGGTTAGCGGAAGAGACCCAGTACTTC.

Note on this clonotype: One end of the junction fails to match germline, which may point to a read error. V usage is TRBV19 and J usage is TRBJ2-4; 12 bases match TRBD2. The germline V gene has CDR1 LNHDA and CDR2 SQIVND (reference sequence). The CDR3 loop spans 16 amino acids. The CDR3 sequence: CANSASPGLAGFIQYF. CDR3 in DNA: TGTGCCAATAGTGCTAGTCCGGGACTAGCGGGCTTCATTCAGTACTTC.

This clonotype turned up a few times. The gene calls are TRBV29-1 and TRBJ2-5; TRBD2 aligns across 12 bases. The germline V gene encodes CDR1 SQVTM and CDR2 ANQGSEA. V shed 2 bases, J shed 11 bases, and the junction held 12 bases outside the gene matches. CDR3 length: 15 amino acids. Here the CDR3 reads CSVEPLLAGGLEQYF. CDR3 DNA: TGCAGCGTTGAACCTCTGCTAGCGGGGGGGCTTGAGCAGTACTTC.

The V and J genes are TRBV7-2 and TRBJ1-1; possible D gene TRBD1, 6 bases. Germline lookup yields CDR1 SGHTA and CDR2 FQGNSA. The CDR3 totals 15 residues. The germline V and J ends were trimmed by 1 base and 8 bases, with 17 bases remaining between them. CDR3 DNA sequence: TGTGCCAGCAGCTTAGTTCAACAGGGAACCGCCGAAGCTTTCTTT. Translating it yields CASSLVQQGTAEAFF.

The chain has TRBV4-3 and TRBJ2-5, with 12 bases that match TRBD2. Germline loops: CDR1 LGHNA, CDR2 YSLEER. V lost 0 bases to trimming and J lost 5 bases; unmatched junction nucleotides: 7. This CDR3 comprises 17 residues. The CDR3 loop reads CASSQDGRLAGGETQYF. CDR3 bases: TGCGCCAGCAGCCAAGATGGTCGGCTAGCGGGAGGGGAGACCCAGTACTTC.

The chain employs TRBV20-1 and TRBJ1-1; D unclear. The CDR3 totals 13 residues. CDR1 is DFQATT, CDR2 SNEGSKA, per germline (reference sequence). Trimming left V 5 bases short and J 1 base short, with 11 bases between. The CDR3 here is CSAPGGRNTEAFF. CDR3 nucleotides: TGCAGTGCTCCGGGAGGTAGGAACACTGAAGCTTTCTTT.

The V call is TRBV6-5, the J call TRBJ1-6, with 9 bases that match TRBD1. V lost 6 bases, J lost 10 bases, and 13 bases stayed unmatched. Germline V gene sequence: CDR1 MNHEY, CDR2 SVGAGI. The CDR3 is 16 residues long. The CDR3 region has the DNA TGTGCCAGCAGCTACGAGTGGACAGGGGTAGGCTCACCCCTCCACTTT. Residues: CASSYEWTGVGSPLHF.

The chain has TRBV28 and TRBJ2-5, with TRBD2 matching over 9 bases. The CDR3 covers 14 residues. Trimming removed 5 bases from V and 8 bases from J; junction bases left unmatched: 9. The germline gives CDR1 MDHEN, CDR2 SYDVKM. CDR3 amino acids: CASSPAGGGKTQYF. In DNA form, the CDR3 reads TGTGCCAGCAGTCCAGCGGGGGGAGGGAAAACCCAGTACTTC.

The V gene is TRBV6-5, the J gene TRBJ2-2, with no clear D. Germline CDR1 MNHEY, CDR2 SVGAGI. The ends were cut back, 2 bases at V and 0 bases at J, with 10 bases in the middle. The CDR3 has 16 amino acids. This CDR3 reads CASSYGWIANTGELFF. The CDR3 DNA follows: TGTGCCAGCAGTTACGGCTGGATCGCGAACACCGGGGAGCTGTTTTTT.

This chain uses TRBV18 with TRBJ2-7; tentative D call: TRBD1 (5 bases). Germline CDR1 and CDR2: KGHSH and LQKENI. V gave up 4 bases and J gave up 2 bases, with 15 bases separating them. There are 15 residues in the CDR3. This chain's CDR3 is CASSRDRTIPYEQYF. CDR3 nucleotide sequence: TGTGCCAGCTCACGCGACAGAACTATACCCTACGAGCAGTACTTC.

This clonotype was found a few times. V is TRBV5-1 and J is TRBJ2-1, with TRBD1 as a possible D gene (5 bases). In germline, CDR1 is SGHRS, CDR2 YFSETQ. The CDR3 totals 19 residues. The V and J ends lost 2 bases and 4 bases respectively, with 25 bases between them. The CDR3 DNA is TGCGCCAGCAGCTTTACCCGGACACCCTTGAACTTGTGGTACAATGAGCAGTTCTTC. Its protein is CASSFTRTPLNLWYNEQFF.

The CDR3 loop is CASSPTEGQRSSPLHF. Here the CDR3 DNA reads TGCGCCAGCAGTCCGACGGAAGGACAAAGGAGTTCACCCCTCCACTTT. The genes are TRBV5-1 and TRBJ1-6; TRBD1 is a possible D gene (5 bases). CDR3 length equals 16 residues. V lost 5 bases, J lost 9 bases, and 21 bases lay in between. CDR1 and CDR2 (germline): SGHRS, YFSETQ.

This clonotype appeared a few times. V gene TRBV5-1 combines with J gene TRBJ2-6, with 9 bases lining up with TRBD1. This CDR3 comprises 18 residues. Germline V gene sequence: CDR1 SGHRS, CDR2 YFSETQ. J was trimmed by 1 base and V by 4 bases; bases with no gene match: 9. The CDR3 spells CASSVRTGEISGANVLTF. The DNA of the CDR3 is TGCGCCAGCAGCGTACGGACAGGGGAAATTTCTGGGGCCAACGTCCTGACTTTC. Drawing the rest from reference TRBV5-1 and TRBJ2-6, the complete variable domain is KAGVTQTPRYLIKTRGQQVTLSCSPISGHRSVSWYQQTPGQGLQFLFEYFSETQRNKGNFPGRFSGRQFSNSRSEMNVSTLELGDSALYLCASSVRTGEISGANVLTFGAGSRLTVL.

This clonotype turned up a few times. The chain is built from TRBV3-1 and TRBJ2-7; TRBD2 agrees at 8 bases. Germline CDR1 and CDR2: LGHDT and YNNKEL (reference sequence). Unmatched junction bases numbered 11, after V lost 5 bases and J lost 5 bases. CDR3 size: 15 residues. CDR3 amino acids: CASSIRAGVSDEQYF. DNA of the CDR3: TGTGCCAGCAGCATCCGAGCGGGAGTGTCGGACGAGCAGTACTTC.

Points on this clonotype: A read error may account for a junction end that differs from germline. CDR3 region: CATGRGLNKKLFF. DNA of the CDR3: TGTGCCACCGGTCGGGGCCTTAATAAAAAACTGTTTTTT. The V call is TRBV6-5, the J call TRBJ1-4; a weak D match, TRBD1 (5 bases). This CDR3 is built from 13 residues. Per the germline V gene, CDR1 is MNHEY and CDR2 is SVGAGI.

At least ten counts were recorded for this clonotype. This chain connects TRBV29-1 to TRBJ2-1, with D possibly matching TRBD2 (7 bases). Trimming stripped 3 bases from V and 6 bases from J, with 12 bases between. The CDR3 is 13 amino acids. The germline CDR1 and CDR2 sequences are SQVTM and ANQGSEA. CDR3 amino acids: CSVDRGAGNEQFF. CDR3 sequence (DNA): TGCAGCGTTGACCGGGGGGCCGGCAATGAGCAGTTCTTC.

This clonotype was seen a handful of times. This chain connects TRBV7-2 to TRBJ2-5; D is possibly TRBD2 (7 bases). CDR1 and CDR2 from the germline V gene are SGHTA and FQGNSA. Trimming took off 7 bases at V and 5 bases at J, with 17 bases between the two ends. The CDR3 runs to 14 residues. CDR3 nucleotide sequence: TGTGCCAGCACGCTGGGGGGGGGCGTGGAGACCCAGTACTTC. It yields the protein CASTLGGGVETQYF.